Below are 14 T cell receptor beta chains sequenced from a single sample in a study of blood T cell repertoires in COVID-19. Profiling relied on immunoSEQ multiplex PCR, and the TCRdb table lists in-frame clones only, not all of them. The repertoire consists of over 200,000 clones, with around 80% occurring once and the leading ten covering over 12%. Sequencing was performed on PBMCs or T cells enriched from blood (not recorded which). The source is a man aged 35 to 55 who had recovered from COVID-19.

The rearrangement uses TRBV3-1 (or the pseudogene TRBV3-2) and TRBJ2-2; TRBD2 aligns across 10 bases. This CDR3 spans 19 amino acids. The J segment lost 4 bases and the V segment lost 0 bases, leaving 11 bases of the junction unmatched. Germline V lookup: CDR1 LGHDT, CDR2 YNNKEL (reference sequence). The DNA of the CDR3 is TGTGCCAGCAGCCAAGAACGGGGGCTAGCGGGAGATTCCACCGGGGAGCTGTTTTTT. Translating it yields CASSQERGLAGDSTGELFF.

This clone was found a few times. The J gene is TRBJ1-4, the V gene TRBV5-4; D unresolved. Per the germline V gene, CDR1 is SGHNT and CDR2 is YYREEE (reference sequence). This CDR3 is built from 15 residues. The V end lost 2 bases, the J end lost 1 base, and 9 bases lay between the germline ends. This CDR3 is CASSFGRGTNEKLFF. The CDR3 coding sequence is TGTGCCAGCAGCTTTGGCCGGGGAACTAATGAAAAACTGTTTTTT.

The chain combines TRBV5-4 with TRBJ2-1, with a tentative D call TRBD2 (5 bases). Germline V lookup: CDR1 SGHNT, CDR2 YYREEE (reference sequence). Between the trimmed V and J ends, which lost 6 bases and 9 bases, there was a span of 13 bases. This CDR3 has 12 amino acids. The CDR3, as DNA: TGTGCCAGCACCCGGGTCCGGGGTGAGCAGTTCTTC. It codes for CASTRVRGEQFF.

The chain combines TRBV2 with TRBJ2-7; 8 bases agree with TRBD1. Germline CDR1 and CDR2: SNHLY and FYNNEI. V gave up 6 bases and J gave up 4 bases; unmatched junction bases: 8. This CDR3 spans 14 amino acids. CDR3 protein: CASRAGTGGYEQYF. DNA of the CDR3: TGTGCCAGCAGGGCCGGGACAGGAGGTTACGAGCAGTACTTC. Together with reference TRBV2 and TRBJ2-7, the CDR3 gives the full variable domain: EPEVTQTPSHQVTQMGQEVILRCVPISNHLYFYWYRQILGQKVEFLVSFYNNEISEKSEIFDDQFSVERPDGSNFTLKIRSTKLEDSAMYFCASRAGTGGYEQYFGPGTRLTVT.

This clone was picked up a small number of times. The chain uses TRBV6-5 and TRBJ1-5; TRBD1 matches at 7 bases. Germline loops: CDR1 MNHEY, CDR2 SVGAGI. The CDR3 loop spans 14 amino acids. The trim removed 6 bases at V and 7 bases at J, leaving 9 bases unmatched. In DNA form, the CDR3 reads TGTGCCAGCAGGTCCCGACAGGGTGGACAGCCCCAGCATTTT. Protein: CASRSRQGGQPQHF.

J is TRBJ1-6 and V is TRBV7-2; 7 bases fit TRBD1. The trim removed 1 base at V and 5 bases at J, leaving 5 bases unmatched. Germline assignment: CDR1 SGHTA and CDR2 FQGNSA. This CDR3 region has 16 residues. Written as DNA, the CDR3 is TGTGCCAGCAGCTTAGATTGGGGGACAGATAATTCACCCCTCCACTTT. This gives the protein CASSLDWGTDNSPLHF.

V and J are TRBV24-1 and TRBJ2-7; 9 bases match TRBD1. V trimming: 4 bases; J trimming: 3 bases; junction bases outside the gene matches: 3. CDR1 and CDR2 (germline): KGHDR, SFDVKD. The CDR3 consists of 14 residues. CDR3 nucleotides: TGTGCCACCAGTGAGGGGGGACAGGGCTACGAGCAGTACTTC. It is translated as CATSEGGQGYEQYF.

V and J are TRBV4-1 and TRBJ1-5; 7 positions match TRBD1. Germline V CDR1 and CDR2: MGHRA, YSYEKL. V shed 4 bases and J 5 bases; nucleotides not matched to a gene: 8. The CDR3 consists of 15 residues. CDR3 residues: CASSPLDRADQPQHF. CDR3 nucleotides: TGCGCCAGCAGCCCTTTAGACAGGGCCGATCAGCCCCAGCATTTT.

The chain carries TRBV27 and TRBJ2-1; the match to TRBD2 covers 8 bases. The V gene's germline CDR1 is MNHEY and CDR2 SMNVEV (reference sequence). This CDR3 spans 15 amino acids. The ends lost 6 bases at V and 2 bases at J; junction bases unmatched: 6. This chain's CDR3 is CASSRNSGAYNEQFF. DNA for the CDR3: TGTGCCAGCAGCCGAAATAGCGGGGCCTACAATGAGCAGTTCTTC.

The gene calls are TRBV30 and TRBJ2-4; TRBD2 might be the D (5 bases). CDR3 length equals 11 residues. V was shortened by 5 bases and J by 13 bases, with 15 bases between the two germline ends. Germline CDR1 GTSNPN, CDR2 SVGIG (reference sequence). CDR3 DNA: TGTGCCTGGCAAATCCGGGAAGTACAGTACTTC. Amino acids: CAWQIREVQYF.

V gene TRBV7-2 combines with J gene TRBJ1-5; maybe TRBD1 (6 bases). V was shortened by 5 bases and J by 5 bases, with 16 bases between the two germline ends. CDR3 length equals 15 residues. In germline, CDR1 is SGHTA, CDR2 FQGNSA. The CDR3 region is CASSTSYRTDQPQHF. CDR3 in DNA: TGTGCCAGCAGCACGTCCTACAGGACAGATCAGCCCCAGCATTTT.

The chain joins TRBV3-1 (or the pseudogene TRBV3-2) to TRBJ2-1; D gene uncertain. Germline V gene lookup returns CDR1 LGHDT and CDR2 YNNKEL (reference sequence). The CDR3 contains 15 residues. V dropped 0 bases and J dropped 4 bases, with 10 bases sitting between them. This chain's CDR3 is CASSQDQGVYNEQFF. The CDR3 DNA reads TGTGCCAGCAGCCAAGATCAAGGAGTATACAATGAGCAGTTCTTC.

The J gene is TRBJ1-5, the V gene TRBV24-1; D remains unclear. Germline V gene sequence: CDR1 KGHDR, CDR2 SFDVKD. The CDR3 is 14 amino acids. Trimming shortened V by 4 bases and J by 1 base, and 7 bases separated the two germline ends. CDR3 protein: CATSEYSSNQPQHF. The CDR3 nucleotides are TGTGCCACCAGTGAGTACTCCAGCAATCAGCCCCAGCATTTT.

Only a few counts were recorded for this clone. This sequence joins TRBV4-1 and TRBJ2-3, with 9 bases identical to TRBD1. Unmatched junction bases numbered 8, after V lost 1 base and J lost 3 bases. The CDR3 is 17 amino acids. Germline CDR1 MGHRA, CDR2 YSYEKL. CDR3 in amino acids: CASSQVDRGLATDTQYF. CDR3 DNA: TGCGCCAGCAGCCAAGTGGACAGGGGTCTGGCAACAGATACGCAGTATTTT.